The clone carrying this TCR beta chain was recorded many times. The antigen remains undetermined. Researchers made TCR beta libraries by using iRepertoire HTBI primers and running Arm-PCR on CDR3 regions. MiXCR, applied by TCRdb to the multiplex PCR reads, yields one record per CDR3 protein. The sample holds around 500,000 distinct CDR3 sequences, approximately 13% seen once. These data come from a study of regulatory T cells in long-lasting Graves disease. Overall study findings and caveats: The persistent group shared about 2,500 public clonotypes, more than the approximately 970 shared by new patients. The study examined only peripheral blood, not thyroid tissue. Persistent disease samples used TRBV28, TRBJ1-2 and TRBJ2-5 preferentially.

The germline V gene encodes CDR1 KGHSH and CDR2 LQKENI. V lost 2 bases and J 6 bases, leaving 11 bases between the germline ends. There are 13 residues in the CDR3. Time point specified: newly diagnosed GD, antithyroid drugs for less than 3 months. RNA extracted from PBMCs served as the sequencing template. The same sample was also studied in work on T cells in Graves' hyperthyroidism and ophthalmopathy.

This sample comprised peripheral blood mononuclear cells (PBMCs), obtained at new diagnosis, from a patient treated with antithyroid drugs. The chain uses TRBV18 and TRBJ2-7, with a possible D match to TRBD1 (6 bases). This TCR was recovered from a man aged 25-45 years with Graves disease. The CDR3 loop is CASSPSAGVEQYF. The CDR3, as DNA: TGTGCCAGCTCACCATCGGCAGGGGTCGAGCAGTACTTC.